This is a list of T cell receptor beta chains from one sample in a study of identical twins. TCRdb re-called the 5' RACE reads with MiXCR, one entry per CDR3 protein. The table records 550,000 to 800,000 distinct CDR3 sequences, around 7.4% of them present only once. The same data also went into a second study, on yellow fever vaccine responses in identical twins.

The sequencing sample was made of PBMCs. The receptors derive from a woman aged 18-29 years in good health. Each CDR3 is given with its conserved first and last residue.

J	V	CDR3
TRBJ2-2	TRBV12-3/TRBV12-4	CASSLRLGDTGELFF
TRBJ2-5	TRBV7-8	CASSFSGGNGETQYF
TRBJ1-5	TRBV6-5	CASSYDGLRPQHF
TRBJ2-6	TRBV11-2	CASSSREGAGANVLTF
TRBJ2-1	TRBV7-3	CASSSVPGLAGGSNEQFF
TRBJ2-1	TRBV3-1	CASSSTVAGLYNEQFF
TRBJ2-5	TRBV20-1	CSARLGGGQETQYF
TRBJ2-7	TRBV10-3	CAIPPQVCYEQYF
TRBJ2-3	TRBV20-1	CSAGPRRGGTDTQYF
TRBJ2-5	TRBV29-1	CSVEGTGGWEETQYF
TRBJ2-5	TRBV16	CASSKRSGSLGETQYF
TRBJ2-1	TRBV12-3/TRBV12-4	CASSFGGPRSNEQFF
TRBJ2-5	TRBV10-3	CAISFSSGRGGQETQYF
TRBJ1-1	TRBV3-1	CASSQETLTEAFF
TRBJ1-1	TRBV20-1	CSARGAEAFF
TRBJ1-5	TRBV4-1	CASSREGHQPQHF
TRBJ2-7	TRBV18	CASSPQAAYNYEQYF
TRBJ2-7	TRBV24-1	CATSEGGYEQYF
TRBJ2-2	TRBV7-6	CASSQTSGSYTGELFF
TRBJ2-1	TRBV12-3/TRBV12-4	CASRPLRGSSLNEQFF
TRBJ1-1	TRBV12-3/TRBV12-4	CASSLTGGRTEAFF
TRBJ2-1	TRBV9	CASSVGTYNEQFF
TRBJ2-7	TRBV2	CASRSQESYEQYF
TRBJ1-2	TRBV28	CASSLLQDVTGRYGYTF
TRBJ2-1	TRBV5-1	CASSPRDMDEQFF
TRBJ1-5	TRBV6-5	CASSYDTNQPQHF
TRBJ1-1	TRBV20-1	CSASRQVLGTEAFF